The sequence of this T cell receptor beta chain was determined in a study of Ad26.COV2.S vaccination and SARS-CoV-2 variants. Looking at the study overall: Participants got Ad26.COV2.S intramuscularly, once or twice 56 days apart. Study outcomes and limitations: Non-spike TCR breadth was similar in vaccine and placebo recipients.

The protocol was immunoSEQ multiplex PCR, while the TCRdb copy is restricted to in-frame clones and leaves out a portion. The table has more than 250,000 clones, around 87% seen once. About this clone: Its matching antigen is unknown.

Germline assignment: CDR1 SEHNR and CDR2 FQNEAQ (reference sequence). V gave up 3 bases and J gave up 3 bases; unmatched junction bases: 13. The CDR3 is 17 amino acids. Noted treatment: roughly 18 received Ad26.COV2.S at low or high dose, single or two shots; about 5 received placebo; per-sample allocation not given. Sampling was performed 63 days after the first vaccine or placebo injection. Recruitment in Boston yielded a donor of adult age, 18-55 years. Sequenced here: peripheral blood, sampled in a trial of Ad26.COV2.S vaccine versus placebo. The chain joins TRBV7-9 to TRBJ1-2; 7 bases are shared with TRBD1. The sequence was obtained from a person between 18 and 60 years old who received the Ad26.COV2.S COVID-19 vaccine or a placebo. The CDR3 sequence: CASSFYRGASVDYGYTF. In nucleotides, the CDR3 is TGTGCCAGCAGCTTCTACAGGGGTGCCTCTGTGGACTATGGCTACACCTTC.